Listed here are 2 T cell receptor beta chains from one sample, sequenced in a study of shared clonotypes between healthy human individuals. Naive CD8 cells, CD45RO-negative and positively selected for CCR7, excluded terminally differentiated effector memory CD45RA+ cells. The protocol was immunoSEQ multiplex PCR, while the TCRdb copy is restricted to in-frame clones and leaves out a portion. The table records about 2 million clones, about 94% of them present only once. The specimen sequenced was naive CD8+ T cells sorted from blood. The receptors derive from a man between 18 and 29 years old in good health.

This chain joins TRBV30 and TRBJ2-7; the D gene is possibly TRBD1 (6 bases). The germline CDR1 and CDR2 sequences are GTSNPN and SVGIG (reference sequence). V shed 0 bases and J shed 5 bases, with 20 bases lying between them. The CDR3 is 16 residues long. The CDR3 DNA sequence: TGTGCCTGGAGTGTAGGATTAGGGCAGAGGGGGAACGAGCAGTACTTC. It translates to CAWSVGLGQRGNEQYF.

The chain uses TRBV10-2 and TRBJ2-7; D is unclear. The CDR3 is 13 residues long. Trimming removed 10 bases from V and 6 bases from J, with 19 bases in between. Germline CDR1 reads WSHSY; CDR2 reads SAAADI. The CDR3 sequence is CATMGPTYGEQYF. The CDR3 DNA reads as TGCGCCACCATGGGTCCCACTTACGGCGAGCAGTACTTC.